Listed here is a single T cell receptor (beta chain). This clone was observed a handful of times. The antigen this receptor binds is unknown. Base qualities were left out, and no much larger clone turns up one base away. The data derive from a study of cytotoxic CD8 clonotypes in ibrutinib-treated CLL (dated by TCRdb to the early 2020s). In terms of the full investigation: In this cohort, around 15 patients were treatment-naive and more than 9 were relapsed/refractory, while around 17 had unmutated IGHV. Response samples were taken after a median of 12 months on treatment, ranging from about 6 to 40 months. Every sample from remission and from progressive disease was obtained while the patients were still on ibrutinib. An average of 255,043 productive templates and approximately 91,000 productive rearrangements was obtained per sample. Of the roughly 86 people in the trial, some 28 had longitudinal samples available. Responses were partial in around 25 patients and complete in 2; after median about 68 months follow-up, some 15 stayed in remission and about twelve progressed. Cryopreserved peripheral blood mononuclear cells were collected before treatment, at response, and at either disease progression or sustained remission.

A MiSeq instrument was used for deep resolution sequencing, which targeted depths ranging from 1 in 1 million up to 1 in 200,000 T cells, with coverage averaging 10x for each clonotype. TCR beta libraries were generated with the immunoSEQ hsTCRB Kit. The authors' analysis ran thus. ImmunoSEQ Data Assistant and ImmunoSEQ Analyzer were used for data analysis, and V, D and J genes were assigned according to IMGT definitions. Clonality, which ranges from 0 to 1, was calculated by subtracting the normalized Shannon entropy of productive rearrangement frequencies from one. Only overrepresented clonotypes making up at least 0.05% of the repertoire of each patient were included in the public clonotype analysis. Repertoires from approximately 12 age-matched healthy donors in immuneACCESS were used as clonality controls. Entries here come from immuneACCESS through TCRdb and include only in-frame sequences with V and J called. Some clones fail to appear in such tables; in the studies checked, an unresolved V gene covers under half of the shortfall, and the cause of the remainder is unknown. That table is the source of V, J and clone size, and D and trimming were worked out from the DNA. The sample table shows roughly 330,000 clones, and 67% are seen once. The ten largest make up 6.3% of the sample.

V gives up 5 bases and J gives up 7 bases, and the segment between their germline ends measures 15 bases. From cysteine to phenylalanine, the CDR3 is 14 amino acids long. Kept here is only the CDR3 DNA, which spans 42 bases and is read in frame from base 1. CDR1 and CDR2 are read off the germline V gene as SGHVS and FQNEAQ. Broad study findings and their caveats: At ibrutinib response clonality went up, during sustained remission it held steady, and at progression it dropped back toward baseline. At baseline, clonality was higher than in age-matched healthy donors and showed a strong correlation with circulating CD8+ T-cell counts. Sampling times were not matched between patients in sustained remission and patients whose disease was progressing, and lymph node repertoires were not examined. Public clonotypes were rare and either shrank or stayed stable during treatment, and the rise in clonality at ibrutinib response reflected expansion of private clonotypes.

About 2 micrograms of genomic DNA were extracted from cryopreserved PBMCs for TCR beta library preparation. Longitudinal blood samples from CLL patients receiving ibrutinib monotherapy were subjected to high-throughput TCR beta sequencing. The patients took part in an open-label, single-center phase 2 trial of ibrutinib monotherapy. The rearrangement combines TRBV7-8 with TRBJ1-5, with TRBD1 as a weak D call on 5 bases. Sequencing used PBMCs, obtained after 36 months of ibrutinib treatment. The TCR was taken from a human donor with chronic lymphocytic leukemia. In nucleotide form, the sequence is TGTGCCAGCAGCCCAGGCAGGGCGGCGCAGCCCCAGCATTTT. This translates into CASSPGRAAQPQHF.